These 8 T cell receptor beta chains came from one sample sequenced in a study of T cells in localized non-small cell lung cancer. Measured with immunoSEQ multiplex PCR; TCRdb has only the in-frame clones, and not every one. The table lists around 130,000 clones, about 89% of them singletons. This specimen consisted of peripheral blood, obtained before any cancer treatment. All receptors derive from a female donor aged 60 or older with stage I lung adenocarcinoma.

The J gene is TRBJ2-1, the V gene TRBV19; 7 bases align to TRBD2. Per germline, CDR1 LNHDA and CDR2 SQIVND (reference sequence). Unmatched junction bases numbered 9, after V lost 3 bases and J lost 4 bases. The CDR3 contains 16 residues. The CDR3 loop is CASSIPSGRRYNEQFF. CDR3 DNA: TGTGCCAGTAGTATCCCTTCCGGGAGGAGGTACAATGAGCAGTTCTTC.

The CDR3 sequence: CASRPGRADNEQFF. The DNA for the CDR3 is TGTGCCAGTAGACCCGGCCGCGCGGACAATGAGCAGTTCTTC. The rearrangement uses TRBV5-6 and TRBJ2-1; D unclear. The CDR3 extends over 14 amino acids. The ends were cut back, 8 bases at V and 5 bases at J, with 17 bases in the middle. Looked up from germline, CDR1 is SGHDT and CDR2 is YYEEEE.

This chain joins TRBV28 and TRBJ2-5, with D possibly TRBD2 on 6 matching bases. Trimming stripped 3 bases from V and 0 bases from J, with 17 bases between. This CDR3 spans 17 amino acids. CDR1 is MDHEN and CDR2 is SYDVKM in the germline V gene. Here the CDR3 DNA reads TGTGCCAGCAGTTTTGGGTTGGAAGCGGGCCACCAAGAGACCCAGTACTTC. Its translation: CASSFGLEAGHQETQYF. Full variable domain (remainder filled in from reference TRBV28 and TRBJ2-5): DVKVTQSSRYLVKRTGEKVFLECVQDMDHENMFWYRQDPGLGLRLIYFSYDVKMKEKGDIPEGYSVSREKKERFSLILESASTNQTSMYLCASSFGLEAGHQETQYFGPGTRLLVL.

As DNA, the CDR3 is TGTGCCAGCAGCTCCCTTTACGAGCAGTACTTC. Its translation is CASSSLYEQYF. V and J are TRBV11-2 and TRBJ2-7; D remains unclear. The CDR3 sequence is 11 residues long. Trimming removed 4 bases at V and 4 bases at J, with 5 bases between. In germline, CDR1 is SGHAT, CDR2 FQNNGV.

The V call is TRBV10-1, the J call TRBJ1-4, with no clear D. V dropped 0 bases and J dropped 6 bases, with 2 bases sitting between them. Germline V gene sequence: CDR1 WNHNN, CDR2 SYGVQD (reference sequence). The CDR3 has 12 residues. CDR3 in amino acids: CASSESDEKLFF. DNA for the CDR3: TGCGCCAGCAGTGAGTCGGATGAAAAACTGTTTTTT.

V is TRBV5-1 and J is TRBJ2-5; D is unresolved. V was trimmed by 8 bases and J by 4 bases, leaving 12 bases between them. The CDR3 sequence is 12 residues long. CDR1 is SGHRS and CDR2 is YFSETQ in the germline V gene. CDR3 residues: CARMDPSETQYF. The CDR3 DNA reads TGCGCCAGGATGGACCCCTCAGAGACCCAGTACTTC.

This rearrangement joins TRBV7-9 to TRBJ2-7; D remains unclear. V dropped 1 base and J dropped 3 bases, with 10 bases sitting between them. The CDR3 is 14 residues long. Germline lookup yields CDR1 SEHNR and CDR2 FQNEAQ (reference sequence). The CDR3 DNA is TGTGCCAGCAGCTTAGGTCAGGATCTCTACGAGCAGTACTTC. Its translation is CASSLGQDLYEQYF.

The rearrangement uses TRBV9 and TRBJ2-1, with 7 bases lining up with TRBD1. The CDR3 runs to 14 residues. The V gene end was trimmed by 3 bases and the J gene end by 5 bases; junction bases not matched to a gene: 5. Germline lookup yields CDR1 SGDLS and CDR2 YYNGEE. The CDR3 reads CASSAGQVHNEQFF. The CDR3 coding sequence is TGTGCCAGCAGCGCTGGACAGGTCCACAATGAGCAGTTCTTC.